Shown below are 4 T cell receptor beta chains from a single sample sequenced in a study of OX40 agonist ivuxolimab in advanced cancers. TCRdb's table, derived via immunoSEQ multiplex PCR, lists solely in-frame clones and lacks some. The table has about 90,000 clones, roughly 89% seen once. Sequenced here: CD4+ or CD8+ T cells sorted from blood, sampled in a trial of the OX40 agonist ivuxolimab. These receptors all come from an adult with an advanced solid tumor such as melanoma, head and neck, liver or kidney cancer.

This clone was counted once. The chain uses TRBV19 and TRBJ1-1; D call uncertain. The CDR3 totals 16 residues. Between the trimmed V and J ends, which lost 5 bases and 1 base, there was a span of 17 bases. CDR1 and CDR2 (germline): LNHDA, SQIVND (reference sequence). CDR3 coding DNA: TGTGCCAGTAGTCCCCTCCGGCCCTCGAGGAACACTGAAGCTTTCTTT. This codes for CASSPLRPSRNTEAFF. Variable domain in full (rest from reference TRBV19 and TRBJ1-1): DGGITQSPKYLFRKEGQNVTLSCEQNLNHDAMYWYRQDPGQGLRLIYYSQIVNDFQKGDIAEGYSVSREKKESFPLTVTSAQKNPTAFYLCASSPLRPSRNTEAFFGQGTRLTVV.

This clone appeared a single time. The chain links TRBV12-5 to TRBJ1-1; D call uncertain. Germline V gives CDR1 LGHNT, CDR2 FRNRAP. Trimming removed 0 bases from V and 1 base from J, with 9 bases in between. CDR3 length: 15 residues. The CDR3 coding sequence is TGTGCTAGTGGTTTGGTATTAGGTAGGAACACTGAAGCTTTCTTT. Its protein is CASGLVLGRNTEAFF.

The sample holds one count of this clone. V gene TRBV5-5 combines with J gene TRBJ1-1; TRBD1 aligns across 7 bases. CDR1 and CDR2 from the germline V gene are SGHKS and YYEKEE (reference sequence). This CDR3 is built from 15 residues. The ends lost 2 bases at V and 7 bases at J; junction bases unmatched: 11. The CDR3 loop reads CASSFHGQAPNEAFF. The CDR3 DNA reads as TGTGCCAGCAGCTTTCACGGACAGGCCCCAAATGAAGCTTTCTTT.

The chain carries TRBV5-1 and TRBJ2-1, with D perhaps matching TRBD1 or TRBD2 (6 bases each). The CDR3 spans 19 residues. From germline, CDR1 is SGHRS and CDR2 YFSETQ. With 0 bases removed from V and 0 bases from J, the gap between germline ends came to 19 bases. The CDR3 DNA reads TGCGCCAGCAGCTTGGTTGCTCCTGGGGGGCCGAGCTCCTACAATGAGCAGTTCTTC. Translating it yields CASSLVAPGGPSSYNEQFF.